The T cell receptor beta chain under discussion was sequenced for a study of cytomegalovirus exposure and HLA in healthy donors. Vbeta (60) and Jbeta (13) primers were used in the PCR. Original analysis: Unique TCR beta chains numbered around 80 million in a later analysis, with roughly 9.9 million shared. Clones were sequenced by immunoSEQ multiplex PCR, and TCRdb holds only the in-frame ones, with some missing. V and J calls and clone size follow that table, whereas D and trimming were derived from the DNA. The sample totals about 140,000 clones. Study-wide results and limits: Later genetic work tied a missense DCLRE1C variant to beta-chain V and J trimming. Researchers had no immune exposure information except CMV serostatus available.

CDR1 is MNHEY, CDR2 SMNVEV, per germline (reference sequence). The germline V and J ends were trimmed by 3 bases and 3 bases, with 9 bases remaining between them. The CDR3 loop spans 13 amino acids. Comments on this clone: The antigen is not known.

J is TRBJ2-7 and V is TRBV27; tentative D call: TRBD1 (6 bases). This TCR derives from a woman under 30 in good health and CMV-seronegative. The sample taken for sequencing was PBMCs. The CDR3 region has the DNA TGTGCCAGCAGTTTTTCACAGGGCTACGAGCAGTACTTC. The encoded protein is CASSFSQGYEQYF.